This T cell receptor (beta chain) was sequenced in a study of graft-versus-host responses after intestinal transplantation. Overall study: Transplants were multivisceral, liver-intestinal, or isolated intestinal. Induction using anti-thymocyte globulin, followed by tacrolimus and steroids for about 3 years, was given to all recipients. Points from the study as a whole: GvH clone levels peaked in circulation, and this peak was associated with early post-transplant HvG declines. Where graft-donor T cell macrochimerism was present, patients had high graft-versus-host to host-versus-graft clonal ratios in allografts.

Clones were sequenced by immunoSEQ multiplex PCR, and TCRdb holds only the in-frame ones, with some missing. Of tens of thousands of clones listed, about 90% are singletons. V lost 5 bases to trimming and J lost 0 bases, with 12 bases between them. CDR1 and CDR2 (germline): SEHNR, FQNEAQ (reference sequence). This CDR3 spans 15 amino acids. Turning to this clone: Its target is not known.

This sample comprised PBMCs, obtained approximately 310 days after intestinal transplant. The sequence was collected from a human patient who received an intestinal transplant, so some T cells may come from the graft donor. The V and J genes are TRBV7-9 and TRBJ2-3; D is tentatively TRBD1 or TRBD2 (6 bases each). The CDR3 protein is CASSRTGTSTDTQYF. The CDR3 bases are TGTGCCAGCAGCCGAACAGGGACTAGCACAGATACGCAGTATTTT.